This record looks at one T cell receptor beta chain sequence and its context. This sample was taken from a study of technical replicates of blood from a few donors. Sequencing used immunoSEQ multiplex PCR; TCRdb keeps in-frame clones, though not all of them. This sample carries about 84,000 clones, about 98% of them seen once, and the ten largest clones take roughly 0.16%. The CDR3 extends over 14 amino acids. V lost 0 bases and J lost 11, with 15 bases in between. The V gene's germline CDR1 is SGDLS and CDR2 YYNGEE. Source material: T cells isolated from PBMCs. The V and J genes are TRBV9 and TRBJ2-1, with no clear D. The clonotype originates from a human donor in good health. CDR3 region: CASSVGTLRNKQFF. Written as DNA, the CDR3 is TGTGCCAGCAGCGTAGGAACCCTGCGGAACAAGCAGTTCTTC. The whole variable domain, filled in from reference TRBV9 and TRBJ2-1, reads DSGVTQTPKHLITATGQRVTLRCSPRSGDLSVYWYQQSLDQGLQFLIQYYNGEERAKGNILERFSAQQFPDLHSELNLSSLELGDSALYFCASSVGTLRNKQFFGPGTRLTVL.